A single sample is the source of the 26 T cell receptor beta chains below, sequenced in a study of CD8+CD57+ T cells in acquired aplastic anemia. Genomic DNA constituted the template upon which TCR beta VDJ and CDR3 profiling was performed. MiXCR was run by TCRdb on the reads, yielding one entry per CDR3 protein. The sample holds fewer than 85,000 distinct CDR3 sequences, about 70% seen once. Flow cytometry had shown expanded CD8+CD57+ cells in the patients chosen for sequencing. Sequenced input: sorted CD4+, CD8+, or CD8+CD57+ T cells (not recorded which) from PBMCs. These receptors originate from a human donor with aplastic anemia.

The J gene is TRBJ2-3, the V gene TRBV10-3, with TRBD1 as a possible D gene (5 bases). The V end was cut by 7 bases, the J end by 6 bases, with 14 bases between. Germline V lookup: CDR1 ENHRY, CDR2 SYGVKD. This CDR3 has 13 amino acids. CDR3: CAITRGSTDTQYF. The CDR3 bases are TGTGCCATCACAAGGGGTTCCACGGATACGCAGTATTTT.

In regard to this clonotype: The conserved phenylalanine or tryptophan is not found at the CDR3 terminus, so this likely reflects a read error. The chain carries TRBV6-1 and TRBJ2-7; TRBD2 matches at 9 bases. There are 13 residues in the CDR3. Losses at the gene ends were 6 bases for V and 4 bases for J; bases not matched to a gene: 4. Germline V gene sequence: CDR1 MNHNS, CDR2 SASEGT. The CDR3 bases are TGTGCCAGCAGCCCTAGCGGGGTTTACGAGCAGTACTCC. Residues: CASSPSGVYEQYS.

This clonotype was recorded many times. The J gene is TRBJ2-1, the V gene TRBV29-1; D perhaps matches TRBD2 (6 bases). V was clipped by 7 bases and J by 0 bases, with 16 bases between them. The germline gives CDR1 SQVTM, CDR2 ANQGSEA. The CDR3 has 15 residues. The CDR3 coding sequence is TGCAGCGCCCCCACGGGGGAGAGCTCCTACAATGAGCAGTTCTTC. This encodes CSAPTGESSYNEQFF.

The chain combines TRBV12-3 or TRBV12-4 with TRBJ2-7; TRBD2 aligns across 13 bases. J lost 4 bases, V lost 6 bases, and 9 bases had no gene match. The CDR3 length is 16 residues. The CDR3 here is CASSQGTSGAYYEQYF. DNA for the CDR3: TGTGCCAGCAGCCAAGGGACTAGCGGGGCTTATTACGAGCAGTACTTC.

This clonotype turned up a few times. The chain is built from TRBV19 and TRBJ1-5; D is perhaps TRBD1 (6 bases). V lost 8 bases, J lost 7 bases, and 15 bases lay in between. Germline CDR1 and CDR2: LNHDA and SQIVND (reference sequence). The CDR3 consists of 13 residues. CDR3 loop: CASQTGWTQPQHF. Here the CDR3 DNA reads TGTGCCAGTCAAACAGGGTGGACGCAGCCCCAGCATTTT.

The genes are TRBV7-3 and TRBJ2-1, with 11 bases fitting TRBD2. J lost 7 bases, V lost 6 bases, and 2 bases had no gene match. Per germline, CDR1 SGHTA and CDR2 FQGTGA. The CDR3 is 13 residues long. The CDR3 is CASSTSGGNEQFF. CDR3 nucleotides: TGTGCCAGCAGTACTAGCGGGGGAAATGAGCAGTTCTTC. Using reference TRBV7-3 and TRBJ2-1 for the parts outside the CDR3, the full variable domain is GAGVSQTPSNKVTEKGKYVELRCDPISGHTALYWYRQSLGQGPEFLIYFQGTGAADDSGLPNDRFFAVRPEGSVSTLKIQRTERGDSAVYLCASSTSGGNEQFFGPGTRLTVL.

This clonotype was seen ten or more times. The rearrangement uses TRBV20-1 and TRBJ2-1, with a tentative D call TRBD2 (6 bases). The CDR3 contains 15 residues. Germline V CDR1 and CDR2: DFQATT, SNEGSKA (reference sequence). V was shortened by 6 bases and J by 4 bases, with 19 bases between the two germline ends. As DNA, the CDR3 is TGCAGTGCGCCTAATCGGGACTCGAAATACAATGAGCAGTTCTTC. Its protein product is CSAPNRDSKYNEQFF.

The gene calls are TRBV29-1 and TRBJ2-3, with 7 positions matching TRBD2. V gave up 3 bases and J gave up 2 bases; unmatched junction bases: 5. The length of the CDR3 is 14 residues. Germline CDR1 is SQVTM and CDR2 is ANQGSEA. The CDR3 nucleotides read TGCAGCGTTGATTCTAGCGGATTCACAGATACGCAGTATTTT. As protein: CSVDSSGFTDTQYF.

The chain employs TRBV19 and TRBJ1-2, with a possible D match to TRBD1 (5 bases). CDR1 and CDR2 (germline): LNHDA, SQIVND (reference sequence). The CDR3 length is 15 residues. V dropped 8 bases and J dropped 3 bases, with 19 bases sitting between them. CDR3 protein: CASRKGPLNDYGYTF. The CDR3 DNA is TGTGCCAGTCGGAAGGGGCCCCTTAATGACTATGGCTACACCTTC.

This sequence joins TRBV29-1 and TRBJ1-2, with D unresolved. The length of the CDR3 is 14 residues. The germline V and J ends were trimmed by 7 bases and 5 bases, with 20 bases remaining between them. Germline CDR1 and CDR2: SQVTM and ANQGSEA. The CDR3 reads CSARPSGLWYGYTF. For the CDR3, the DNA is TGCAGCGCACGCCCATCGGGCCTATGGTATGGCTACACCTTC.

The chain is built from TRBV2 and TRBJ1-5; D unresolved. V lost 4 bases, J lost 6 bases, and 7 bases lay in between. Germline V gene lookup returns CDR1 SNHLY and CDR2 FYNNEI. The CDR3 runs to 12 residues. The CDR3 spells CASSVQSQPQHF. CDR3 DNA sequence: TGTGCCAGCAGTGTACAGAGTCAGCCCCAGCATTTT.

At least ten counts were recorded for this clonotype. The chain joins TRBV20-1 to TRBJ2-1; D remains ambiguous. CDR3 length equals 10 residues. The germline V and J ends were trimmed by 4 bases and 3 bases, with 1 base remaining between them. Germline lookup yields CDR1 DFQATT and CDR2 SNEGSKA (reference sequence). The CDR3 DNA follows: TGCAGTGCTAACTACAATGAGCAGTTCTTC. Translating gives CSANYNEQFF.

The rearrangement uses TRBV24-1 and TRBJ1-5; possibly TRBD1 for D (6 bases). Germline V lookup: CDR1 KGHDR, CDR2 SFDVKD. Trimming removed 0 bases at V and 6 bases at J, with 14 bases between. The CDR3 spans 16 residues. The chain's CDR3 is CATSDLSQGRCQPQHF. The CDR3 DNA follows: TGTGCCACCAGTGATTTGTCCCAGGGGAGGTGTCAGCCCCAGCATTTT.

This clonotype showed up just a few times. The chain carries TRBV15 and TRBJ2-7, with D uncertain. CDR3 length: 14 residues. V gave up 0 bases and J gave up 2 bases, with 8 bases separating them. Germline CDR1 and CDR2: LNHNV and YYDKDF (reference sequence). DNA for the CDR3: TGTGCCACCAGCAGAGATTTTTCGACCTACGAGCAGTACTTC. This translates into CATSRDFSTYEQYF.

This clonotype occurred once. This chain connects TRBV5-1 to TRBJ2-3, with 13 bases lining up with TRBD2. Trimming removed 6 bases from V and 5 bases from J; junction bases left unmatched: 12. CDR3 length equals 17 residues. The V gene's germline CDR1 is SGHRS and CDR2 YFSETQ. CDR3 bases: TGCGCCAGCAAGCCCCCAACTAGCGGGGGGGCGGGAGATACGCAGTATTTT. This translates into CASKPPTSGGAGDTQYF.

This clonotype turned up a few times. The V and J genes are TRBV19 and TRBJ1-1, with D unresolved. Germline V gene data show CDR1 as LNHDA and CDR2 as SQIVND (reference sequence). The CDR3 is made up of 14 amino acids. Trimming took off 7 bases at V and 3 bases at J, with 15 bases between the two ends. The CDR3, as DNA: TGTGCCAGTACCCCCTTGTATGGGTACACTGAAGCTTTCTTT. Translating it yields CASTPLYGYTEAFF. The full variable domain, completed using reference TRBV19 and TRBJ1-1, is DGGITQSPKYLFRKEGQNVTLSCEQNLNHDAMYWYRQDPGQGLRLIYYSQIVNDFQKGDIAEGYSVSREKKESFPLTVTSAQKNPTAFYLCASTPLYGYTEAFFGQGTRLTVV.

CDR3 sequence (DNA): TGTGCCAGCAGCTCACTCACCCAGAAAGAGACCCAGTACTTC. Its protein is CASSSLTQKETQYF. The chain couples TRBV7-9 to TRBJ2-5; the D is unclear. With 4 bases removed from V and 3 bases from J, the gap between germline ends came to 12 bases. This CDR3 comprises 14 residues. Looked up from germline, CDR1 is SEHNR and CDR2 is FQNEAQ (reference sequence).

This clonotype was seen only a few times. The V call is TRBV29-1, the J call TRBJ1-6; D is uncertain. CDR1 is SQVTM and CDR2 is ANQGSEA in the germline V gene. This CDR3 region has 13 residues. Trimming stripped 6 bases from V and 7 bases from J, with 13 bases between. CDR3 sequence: CSVAFYENSPLHF. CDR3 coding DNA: TGCAGCGTCGCTTTCTACGAGAATTCACCCCTCCACTTT.

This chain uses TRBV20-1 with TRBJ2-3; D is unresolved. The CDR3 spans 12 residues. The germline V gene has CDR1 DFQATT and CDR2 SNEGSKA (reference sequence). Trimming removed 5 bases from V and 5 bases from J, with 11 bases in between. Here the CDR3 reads CSARPGLDTQYF. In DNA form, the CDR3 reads TGCAGTGCTCGGCCGGGCTTAGATACGCAGTATTTT.

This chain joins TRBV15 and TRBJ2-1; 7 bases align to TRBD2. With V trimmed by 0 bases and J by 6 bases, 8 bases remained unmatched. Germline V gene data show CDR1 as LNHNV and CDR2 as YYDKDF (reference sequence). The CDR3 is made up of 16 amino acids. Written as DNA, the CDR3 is TGTGCCACCAGCAGAGATGATACGGGAGGACCCAATGAGCAGTTCTTC. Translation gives CATSRDDTGGPNEQFF.

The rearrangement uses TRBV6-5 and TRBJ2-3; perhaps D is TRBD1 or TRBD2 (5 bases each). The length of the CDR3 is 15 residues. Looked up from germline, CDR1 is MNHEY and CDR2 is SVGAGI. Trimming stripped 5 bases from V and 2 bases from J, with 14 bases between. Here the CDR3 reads CASSHRDEPTDTQYF. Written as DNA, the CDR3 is TGTGCCAGCAGTCACCGGGACGAACCCACAGATACGCAGTATTTT.

Here the CDR3 DNA reads TGCAGTGCTAGCAACAGGGGACAGAAAGCAAACTATGGCTACACCTTC. This encodes CSASNRGQKANYGYTF. The chain links TRBV20-1 to TRBJ1-2; 7 bases line up with TRBD1. The CDR3 extends over 16 amino acids. Looked up from germline, CDR1 is DFQATT and CDR2 is SNEGSKA (reference sequence). Trimming removed 3 bases from V and 2 bases from J; junction bases left unmatched: 12.

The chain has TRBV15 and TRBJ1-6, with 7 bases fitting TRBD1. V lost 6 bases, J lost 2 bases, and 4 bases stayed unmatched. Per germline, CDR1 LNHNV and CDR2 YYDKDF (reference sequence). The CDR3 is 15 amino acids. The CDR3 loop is CATRRDRAYNSPLHF. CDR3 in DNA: TGTGCCACCAGACGGGACAGAGCCTATAATTCACCCCTCCACTTT.

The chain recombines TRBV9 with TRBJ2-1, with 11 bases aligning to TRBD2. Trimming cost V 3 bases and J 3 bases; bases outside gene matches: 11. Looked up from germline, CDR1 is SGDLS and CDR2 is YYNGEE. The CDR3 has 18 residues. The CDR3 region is CASSGKNLAGGLYNEQFF. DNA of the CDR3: TGTGCCAGCAGCGGAAAGAATCTAGCGGGAGGTCTCTACAATGAGCAGTTCTTC.

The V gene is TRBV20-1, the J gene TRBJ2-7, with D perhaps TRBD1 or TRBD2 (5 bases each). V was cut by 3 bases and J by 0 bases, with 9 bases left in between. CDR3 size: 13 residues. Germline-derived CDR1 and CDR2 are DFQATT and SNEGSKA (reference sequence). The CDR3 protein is CSASWGNSYEQYF. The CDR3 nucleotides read TGCAGTGCTAGTTGGGGGAACTCCTACGAGCAGTACTTC.

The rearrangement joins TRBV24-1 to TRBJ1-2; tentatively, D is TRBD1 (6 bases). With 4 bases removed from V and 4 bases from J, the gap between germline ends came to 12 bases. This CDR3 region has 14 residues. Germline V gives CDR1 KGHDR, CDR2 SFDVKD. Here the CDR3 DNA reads TGTGCCACCAGTGAAGCAGGGGACGGCTATGGCTACACCTTC. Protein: CATSEAGDGYGYTF.